Below, 10 T cell receptor beta chains from the same sample are listed, as sequenced in a study of blood T cell repertoires in COVID-19 (dated by TCRdb to about 2020). Preparation of the library involved the immunoSEQ multiplex PCR assay. TCRdb re-hosts the immuneACCESS table, in-frame sequences only. Its copies lack some clones; in the studies checked, an unresolved V gene accounts for under half of them, and the cause for the rest is not known. This sample has some 260,000 clones in its table, and about 90% of those were observed once. The ten largest clones represent approximately 10% of the sample. Specimen: peripheral blood. The receptors shown here come from a woman in her sixties or seventies with COVID-19, enrolled during active disease.

The chain has TRBV30 and TRBJ2-7; 9 bases map to TRBD2. This CDR3 contains 13 residues. Trimming took 5 bases from V and 3 from J; bases not matched to a gene: 5. Germline lookup yields CDR1 GTSNPN and CDR2 SVGIG (reference sequence). CDR3 loop: CAWALAGNYEQYF. CDR3 nucleotides: TGTGCCTGGGCCCTAGCGGGGAACTACGAGCAGTACTTC.

This chain joins TRBV11-3 and TRBJ2-2, with 10 bases fitting TRBD2. There are 19 residues in the CDR3. Germline CDR1 is SGHNT and CDR2 is YENEEA. Trimming removed 0 bases from V and 5 bases from J; junction bases left unmatched: 12. This CDR3 reads CASSLDSGLAGVGTGELFF. The CDR3 DNA is TGTGCCAGCAGCTTAGATTCTGGCCTAGCGGGAGTCGGGACCGGGGAGCTGTTTTTT.

The chain couples TRBV5-6 to TRBJ1-3; D remains unclear. CDR1 and CDR2 (germline): SGHDT, YYEEEE. CDR3 length equals 15 residues. V gave up 1 base and J gave up 4 bases, with 12 bases separating them. This CDR3 is CASSLPGPGGNTIYF. CDR3 coding DNA: TGTGCCAGCAGCTTGCCGGGCCCGGGAGGAAACACCATATATTTT.

The chain employs TRBV19 and TRBJ2-7; the match to TRBD1 covers 8 bases. Germline V gene lookup returns CDR1 LNHDA and CDR2 SQIVND (reference sequence). Unmatched junction bases numbered 3, after V lost 1 base and J lost 7 bases. The CDR3 has 13 amino acids. CDR3 protein: CASSIGRQGEQYF. Here the CDR3 DNA reads TGTGCCAGTAGTATAGGGAGACAGGGGGAGCAGTACTTC.

The genes are TRBV2 and TRBJ1-6; unclear D gene. The CDR3 loop spans 14 amino acids. CDR1 SNHLY and CDR2 FYNNEI come from the germline V gene. The germline V and J ends were trimmed by 1 base and 9 bases, with 10 bases remaining between them. CDR3 region: CASSEGVSSSPLHF. The CDR3 bases are TGTGCCAGCAGTGAAGGGGTTTCTAGTTCACCCCTCCACTTT.

The V call is TRBV11-3, the J call TRBJ2-1; possible D gene TRBD1, 6 bases. The CDR3 totals 13 residues. Trimming removed 5 bases at V and 6 bases at J, with 11 bases between. The germline V gene encodes CDR1 SGHNT and CDR2 YENEEA. The DNA for the CDR3 is TGTGCCAGCAGCGGGAACAGGGTCAATGAGCAGTTCTTC. Translation: CASSGNRVNEQFF.

This chain links TRBV28 with TRBJ1-5, with D possibly matching TRBD1 (5 bases). The germline V gene encodes CDR1 MDHEN and CDR2 SYDVKM. The V and J ends lost 7 bases and 0 bases respectively, with 10 bases between them. The CDR3 totals 14 residues. CDR3 protein: CASNPGRSNQPQHF. The DNA of the CDR3 is TGTGCCAGCAACCCAGGGCGTAGCAATCAGCCCCAGCATTTT.

This chain links TRBV4-1 with TRBJ2-5; tentatively, D is TRBD2 (5 bases). Germline assignment: CDR1 MGHRA and CDR2 YSYEKL. Trimming shortened V by 0 bases and J by 5 bases, and 13 bases separated the two germline ends. The CDR3 runs 15 residues. In DNA form, the CDR3 reads TGCGCCAGCAGCCAAGAACGCGGGCCGACGGAGACCCAGTACTTC. Encoded protein: CASSQERGPTETQYF.

This clone is a singleton in its sample. The chain employs TRBV4-1 and TRBJ1-4; TRBD1 aligns across 8 bases. The germline V gene encodes CDR1 MGHRA and CDR2 YSYEKL. The length of the CDR3 is 16 residues. Trimming at V came to 5 bases and at J to 5 bases, leaving 10 bases not matched to a gene. The CDR3 protein is CASSYATGAPNEKLFF. The DNA of the CDR3 is TGCGCCAGCAGCTACGCGACAGGGGCCCCGAATGAAAAACTGTTTTTT.

The rearrangement joins TRBV6-1 to TRBJ2-1, with TRBD1 matching over 9 bases. V was clipped by 4 bases and J by 10 bases; unmatched bases: 17. CDR3 length: 17 residues. Germline CDR1 reads MNHNS; CDR2 reads SASEGT. The DNA for the CDR3 is TGTGCCAGCAGTGCTTACCGATCCGGGACAGGGCTAAGGGAGCAGTTCTTC. It encodes CASSAYRSGTGLREQFF.